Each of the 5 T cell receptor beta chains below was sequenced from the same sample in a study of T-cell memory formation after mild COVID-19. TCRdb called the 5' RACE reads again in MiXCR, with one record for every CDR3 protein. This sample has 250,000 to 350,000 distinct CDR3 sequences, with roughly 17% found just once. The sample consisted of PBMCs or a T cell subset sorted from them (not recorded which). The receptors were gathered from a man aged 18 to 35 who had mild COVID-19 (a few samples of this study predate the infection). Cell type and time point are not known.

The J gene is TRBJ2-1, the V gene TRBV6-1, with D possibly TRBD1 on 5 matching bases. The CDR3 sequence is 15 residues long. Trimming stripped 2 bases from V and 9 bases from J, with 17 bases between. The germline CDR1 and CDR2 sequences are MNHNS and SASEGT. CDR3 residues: CASSEYRPRIGEQFF. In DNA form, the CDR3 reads TGTGCCAGCAGTGAATACAGGCCCAGAATAGGTGAGCAGTTCTTC.

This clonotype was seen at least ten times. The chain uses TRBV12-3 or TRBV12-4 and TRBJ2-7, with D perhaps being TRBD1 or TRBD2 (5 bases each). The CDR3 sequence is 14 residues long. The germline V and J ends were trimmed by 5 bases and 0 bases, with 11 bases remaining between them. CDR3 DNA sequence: TGTGCCAGCAGTCCGGGACCTTCCTCCTACGAGCAGTACTTC. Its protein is CASSPGPSSYEQYF.

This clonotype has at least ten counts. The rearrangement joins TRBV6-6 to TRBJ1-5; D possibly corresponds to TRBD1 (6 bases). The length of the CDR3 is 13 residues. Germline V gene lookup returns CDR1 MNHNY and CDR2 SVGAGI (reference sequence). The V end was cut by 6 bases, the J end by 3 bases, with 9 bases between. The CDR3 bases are TGTGCCAGCAGCCGGGACAACAATCAGCCCCAGCATTTT. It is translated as CASSRDNNQPQHF.

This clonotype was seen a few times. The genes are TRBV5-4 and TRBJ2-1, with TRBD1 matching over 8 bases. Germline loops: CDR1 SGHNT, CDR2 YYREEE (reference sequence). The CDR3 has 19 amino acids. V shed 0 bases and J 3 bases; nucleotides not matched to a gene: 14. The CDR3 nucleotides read TGTGCCAGCAGCTTGGGTGGAGAGGGGACAGGCACCCTCTACAATGAGCAGTTCTTC. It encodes CASSLGGEGTGTLYNEQFF.

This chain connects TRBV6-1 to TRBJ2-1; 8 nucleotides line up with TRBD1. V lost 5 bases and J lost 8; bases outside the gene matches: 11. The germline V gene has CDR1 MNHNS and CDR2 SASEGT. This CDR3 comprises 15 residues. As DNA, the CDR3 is TGTGCCAGCAGTCTTAGACAGGGGAATTGGGATGAGCAGTTCTTC. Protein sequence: CASSLRQGNWDEQFF.